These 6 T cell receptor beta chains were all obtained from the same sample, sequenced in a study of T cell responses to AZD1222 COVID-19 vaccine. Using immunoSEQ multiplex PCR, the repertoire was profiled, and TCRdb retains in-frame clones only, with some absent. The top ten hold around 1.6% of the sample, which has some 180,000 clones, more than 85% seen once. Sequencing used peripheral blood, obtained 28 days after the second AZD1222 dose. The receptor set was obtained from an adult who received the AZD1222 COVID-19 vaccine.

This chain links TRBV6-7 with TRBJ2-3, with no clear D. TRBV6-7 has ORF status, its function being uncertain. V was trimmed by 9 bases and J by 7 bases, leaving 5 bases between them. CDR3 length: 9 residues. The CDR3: CASPHTQYF. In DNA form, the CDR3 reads TGTGCCAGTCCCCATACGCAGTATTTT.

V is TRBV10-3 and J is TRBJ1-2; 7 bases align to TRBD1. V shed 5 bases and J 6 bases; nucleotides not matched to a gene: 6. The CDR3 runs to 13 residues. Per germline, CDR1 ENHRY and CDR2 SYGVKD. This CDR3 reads CAISPGQDHGYTF. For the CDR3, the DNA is TGTGCCATCAGTCCTGGACAGGACCATGGCTACACCTTC.

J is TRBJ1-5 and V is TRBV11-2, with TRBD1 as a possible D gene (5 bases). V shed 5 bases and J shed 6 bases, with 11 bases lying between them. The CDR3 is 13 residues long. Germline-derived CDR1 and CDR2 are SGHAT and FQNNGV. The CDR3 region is CASSVDQGQPQHF. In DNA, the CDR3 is TGTGCCAGCAGCGTCGACCAGGGTCAGCCCCAGCATTTT.

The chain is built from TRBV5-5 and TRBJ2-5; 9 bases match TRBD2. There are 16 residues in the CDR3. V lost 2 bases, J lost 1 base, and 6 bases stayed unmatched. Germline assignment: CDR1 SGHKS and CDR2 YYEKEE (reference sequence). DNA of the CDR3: TGTGCCAGCAGCTTTGAACTAGCGGGTGCCCAAGAGACCCAGTACTTC. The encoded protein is CASSFELAGAQETQYF.

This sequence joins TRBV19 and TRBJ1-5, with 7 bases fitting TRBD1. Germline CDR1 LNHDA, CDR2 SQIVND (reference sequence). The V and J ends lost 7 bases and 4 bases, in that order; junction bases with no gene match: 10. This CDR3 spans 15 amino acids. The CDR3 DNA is TGTGCCAGTATGGGACAGAGCTGGTTGAATCAGCCCCAGCATTTT. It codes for CASMGQSWLNQPQHF.

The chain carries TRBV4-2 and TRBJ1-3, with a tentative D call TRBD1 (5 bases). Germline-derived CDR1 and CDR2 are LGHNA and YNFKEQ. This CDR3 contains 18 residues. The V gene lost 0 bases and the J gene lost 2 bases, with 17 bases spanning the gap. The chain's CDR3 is CASSQDLTVPRPGNTIYF. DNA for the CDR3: TGTGCCAGCAGCCAAGATTTGACAGTACCCCGTCCTGGAAACACCATATATTTT.